These 22 T cell receptor beta chains were all obtained from the same sample, sequenced in a study of long-term antiretroviral therapy in people with HIV. Samples were assayed with immunoSEQ v3.0 at survey level. Sequenced by immunoSEQ multiplex PCR; TCRdb stores in-frame clones only, minus some. The sample contains 25,000 to 30,000 clones, 86% of which appear only once. This specimen was unsorted PBMCs, taken 0.8 years after starting antiretroviral therapy. These receptors originate from a woman in her twenties or thirties with HIV.

The chain has TRBV2 and TRBJ2-7; TRBD1 matches at 7 bases. Germline V lookup: CDR1 SNHLY, CDR2 FYNNEI. This CDR3 contains 12 residues. V trimming: 3 bases; J trimming: 6 bases; junction bases outside the gene matches: 2. CDR3 in DNA: TGTGCCAGCAGTGACGACAGGGCCGAGCAGTACGTC. Protein sequence: CASSDDRAEQYV.

DNA of the CDR3: TGTGCTAGCTCAACAAACAGGGGACAGGTTCTTGGCTACACCTTC. It specifies CASSTNRGQVLGYTF. The chain couples TRBV12-5 to TRBJ1-2, with 8 bases fitting TRBD1. The CDR3 has 15 amino acids. Trimming removed 9 bases from V and 7 bases from J; junction bases left unmatched: 16. Germline V lookup: CDR1 LGHNT, CDR2 FRNRAP.

J is TRBJ1-5 and V is TRBV10-3; D is possibly TRBD1 (6 bases). Between the trimmed V and J ends, which lost 2 bases and 8 bases, there was a span of 16 bases. Per germline, CDR1 ENHRY and CDR2 SYGVKD. This CDR3 contains 15 residues. The CDR3 DNA is TGTGCCATCAGTGAGCAGGGGCCGGCAGGTGAGCCCCAGCATTTT. The encoded protein is CAISEQGPAGEPQHF.

This chain connects TRBV18 to TRBJ2-1; D is unresolved. CDR3 length: 14 residues. CDR1 is KGHSH and CDR2 is LQKENI in the germline V gene. V was trimmed by 1 base and J by 8 bases, leaving 12 bases between them. This CDR3 is CASSPRETRDEQFF. In nucleotides, the CDR3 is TGTGCCAGCTCACCACGAGAGACTCGCGATGAGCAGTTCTTC.

This chain uses TRBV10-2 with TRBJ2-3; 10 bases are shared with TRBD1. The CDR3 covers 15 residues. V was pared by 5 bases and J by 4 bases, with 6 bases of the junction left unmatched. Germline lookup yields CDR1 WSHSY and CDR2 SAAADI. The CDR3 DNA reads TGCGCCAGCAGTTTGACAGGGGGCAGAGCAGATACGCAGTATTTT. Protein product: CASSLTGGRADTQYF.

The V call is TRBV19, the J call TRBJ2-6, with D unresolved. The CDR3 is made up of 14 amino acids. The germline V and J ends were trimmed by 5 bases and 4 bases, with 9 bases remaining between them. In germline, CDR1 is LNHDA, CDR2 SQIVND (reference sequence). The CDR3 spells CASSLPKGANVLTF. The CDR3 DNA reads as TGTGCCAGTAGTCTACCCAAGGGGGCCAACGTCCTGACTTTC.

V is TRBV18 and J is TRBJ1-1; TRBD1 might be the D (5 bases). The germline V gene encodes CDR1 KGHSH and CDR2 LQKENI. V gave up 6 bases and J gave up 6 bases, with 14 bases separating them. The CDR3 consists of 13 residues. In DNA, the CDR3 is TGTGCCAGCTCCATCCTGGGGGTCGCTGAAGCTTTCTTT. Its protein is CASSILGVAEAFF.

V is TRBV6-1 and J is TRBJ1-6, with TRBD1 identical over 8 bases. The CDR3 has 15 residues. Germline lookup yields CDR1 MNHNS and CDR2 SASEGT. The junction had 6 bases not matched to a gene; V was cut back by 7 bases and J by 4 bases. CDR3 residues: CASIGQGVYNSPLHF. DNA of the CDR3: TGTGCCAGCATCGGACAGGGTGTATATAATTCACCCCTCCACTTT.

The rearrangement uses TRBV29-1 and TRBJ1-2; weak D call: TRBD1 (6 bases). Germline CDR1 is SQVTM and CDR2 is ANQGSEA. CDR3 length equals 15 residues. V lost 4 bases to trimming and J lost 2 bases, with 17 bases between them. The CDR3: CSVVGRGGTNYGYTF. CDR3 in DNA: TGCAGCGTTGTAGGCAGGGGCGGAACCAACTATGGCTACACCTTC. The full variable domain, completed using reference TRBV29-1 and TRBJ1-2, is SAVISQKPSRDICQRGTSLTIQCQVDSQVTMMFWYRQQPGQSLTLIATANQGSEATYESGFVIDKFPISRPNLTFSTLTVSNMSPEDSSIYLCSVVGRGGTNYGYTFGSGTRLTVV.

The V call is TRBV2, the J call TRBJ1-3; D not certain. CDR1 is SNHLY and CDR2 is FYNNEI in the germline V gene. This CDR3 spans 12 amino acids. Trimming shortened V by 2 bases and J by 3 bases, and 2 bases separated the two germline ends. Here the CDR3 reads CASSENGNTIYF. The CDR3 DNA sequence: TGTGCCAGCAGTGAAAATGGAAACACCATATATTTT.

This clone was found a few times. This chain links TRBV4-1 with TRBJ2-2; 8 nucleotides align to TRBD2. V lost 6 bases, J lost 3 bases, and 12 bases stayed unmatched. This CDR3 is 17 amino acids long. Germline values: CDR1 MGHRA, CDR2 YSYEKL. CDR3 residues: CASSLYYGGADTGELFF. As DNA, the CDR3 is TGCGCCAGCAGTCTTTACTACGGGGGGGCGGACACCGGGGAGCTGTTTTTT.

The chain couples TRBV6-1 to TRBJ1-2, with TRBD1 matching over 9 bases. The CDR3 spans 15 residues. V lost 4 bases, J lost 3 bases, and 6 bases stayed unmatched. CDR1 MNHNS and CDR2 SASEGT come from the germline V gene. The DNA for the CDR3 is TGTGCCAGCAGTGCACGGGGACAGGGCCACTATGGCTACACCTTC. Encoded protein: CASSARGQGHYGYTF.

V and J are TRBV5-1 and TRBJ2-1; D is perhaps TRBD2 (6 bases). CDR1 and CDR2 (germline): SGHRS, YFSETQ. V lost 0 bases and J 3 bases, leaving 10 bases between the germline ends. The CDR3 is made up of 15 amino acids. The CDR3 nucleotides are TGCGCCAGCAGCTTGGTTGGGGGGATCTACAATGAGCAGTTCTTC. Translating it yields CASSLVGGIYNEQFF. The variable domain in full, completed from reference TRBV5-1 and TRBJ2-1, reads KAGVTQTPRYLIKTRGQQVTLSCSPISGHRSVSWYQQTPGQGLQFLFEYFSETQRNKGNFPGRFSGRQFSNSRSEMNVSTLELGDSALYLCASSLVGGIYNEQFFGPGTRLTVL.

The chain links TRBV28 to TRBJ1-5; D perhaps matches TRBD1 (5 bases). Trimming stripped 8 bases from V and 9 bases from J, with 14 bases between. Germline V gene data show CDR1 as MDHEN and CDR2 as SYDVKM. CDR3 length: 12 residues. The DNA of the CDR3 is TGTGCCAGCTGGATGGACACGGGGCCCCAGCATTTT. Protein: CASWMDTGPQHF.

V gene TRBV30 combines with J gene TRBJ2-3; 12 nucleotides match TRBD2. V shed 3 bases, J shed 4 bases, and the junction held 8 bases outside the gene matches. The CDR3 length is 16 residues. The germline V gene has CDR1 GTSNPN and CDR2 SVGIG (reference sequence). The CDR3, as DNA: TGTGCCTGGAGCTCCCCTTCTAGCGGGGGGGCAGATACGCAGTATTTT. The encoded protein is CAWSSPSSGGADTQYF. Combining the CDR3 with reference TRBV30 and TRBJ2-3 gives the whole variable domain SQTIHQWPATLVQPVGSPLSLECTVEGTSNPNLYWYRQAAGRGLQLLFYSVGIGQISSEVPQNLSASRPQDRQFILSSKKLLLSDSGFYLCAWSSPSSGGADTQYFGPGTRLTVL.

V usage is TRBV11-2 and J usage is TRBJ1-6; 9 bases agree with TRBD1. This CDR3 spans 17 amino acids. From germline, CDR1 is SGHAT and CDR2 FQNNGV. Losses at the gene ends were 1 base for V and 4 bases for J; bases not matched to a gene: 5. The CDR3: CASSLGGQGSYNSPLHF. For the CDR3, the DNA is TGTGCCAGCAGCTTAGGGGGACAGGGTTCTTATAATTCACCCCTCCACTTT.

The CDR3 DNA reads TGTGCCAGCAGCCTTCAAATAACAGGGCCCTATGGCTACACCTTC. Translated: CASSLQITGPYGYTF. V is TRBV7-9 and J is TRBJ1-2; TRBD1 is a possible D gene (6 bases). Trimming left V 5 bases short and J 4 bases short, with 17 bases between. This CDR3 contains 15 residues. The germline gives CDR1 SEHNR, CDR2 FQNEAQ (reference sequence).

CDR3 sequence: CASSIRQGYEQYV. CDR3 bases: TGTGCCAGCAGTATAAGACAGGGATACGAGCAGTACGTC. The gene calls are TRBV6-6 and TRBJ2-7; 7 bases match TRBD1. Germline CDR1 reads MNHNY; CDR2 reads SVGAGI (reference sequence). This CDR3 has 13 amino acids. V trimming: 5 bases; J trimming: 4 bases; junction bases outside the gene matches: 5.

The chain recombines TRBV5-5 with TRBJ1-1; D gene ambiguous. Trimming left V 3 bases short and J 3 bases short, with 12 bases between. The CDR3 is made up of 14 amino acids. Germline CDR1 and CDR2: SGHKS and YYEKEE (reference sequence). This CDR3 reads CASSYGPLDTEAFF. The CDR3 coding sequence is TGTGCCAGCAGCTACGGACCGTTGGACACTGAAGCTTTCTTT.

This chain uses TRBV4-1 with TRBJ1-3; D not certain. The CDR3 is made up of 13 amino acids. Trimming took off 3 bases at V and 4 bases at J, with 7 bases between the two ends. Germline CDR1 MGHRA, CDR2 YSYEKL. For the CDR3, the DNA is TGCGCCAGCAGCCAGGGGAGAGGAAACACCATATATTTT. It specifies CASSQGRGNTIYF.

The CDR3 DNA reads TGTGCTAGTGGCCCAAACGAGGCAAGACCACTCGGCTACACCTTC. Encoded protein: CASGPNEARPLGYTF. The chain employs TRBV12-5 and TRBJ1-2, with D uncertain. V was cut by 6 bases and J by 8 bases, with 22 bases left in between. Germline CDR1 reads LGHNT; CDR2 reads FRNRAP. The CDR3 is made up of 15 amino acids.

The gene calls are TRBV7-9 and TRBJ2-5; D tentatively fits TRBD1 or TRBD2 (5 bases each). The CDR3 is 15 residues long. CDR1 and CDR2 from the germline V gene are SEHNR and FQNEAQ (reference sequence). V was cut by 6 bases and J by 2 bases, with 16 bases left in between. The CDR3 loop reads CASSPKGRQQETQYF. Here the CDR3 DNA reads TGTGCCAGCAGTCCAAAGGGACGGCAACAAGAGACCCAGTACTTC. The full variable domain, completed using reference TRBV7-9 and TRBJ2-5, is DTGVSQNPRHKITKRGQNVTFRCDPISEHNRLYWYRQTLGQGPEFLTYFQNEAQLEKSRLLSDRFSAERPKGSFSTLEIQRTEQGDSAMYLCASSPKGRQQETQYFGPGTRLLVL.